These 2 T cell receptor beta chains were all obtained from the same sample, sequenced in a study of CD8+CD57+ T cells in acquired aplastic anemia (dated by TCRdb to 2016 to 2019). Patients chosen for sequencing had shown expansion of CD8+CD57+ cells by flow cytometry. TCRdb names Illumina HiSeq 2000 as the instrument used. Genomic DNA served as template for TCR beta VDJ combination and CDR3 sequence profiling. TCRdb took the public reads, trimmed them with fastp at Q25, ran MiXCR for clone calling and kept in-frame beta chains. Every distinct CDR3 protein forms one entry, paired with its most common genes and DNA. The sample profile shows more than 250,000 distinct CDR3 sequences; roughly 82% of them were found once. The top ten clones comprise about two fifths of the sample. Sequencing input: sorted CD4+, CD8+, or CD8+CD57+ T cells (not recorded which) from PBMCs. All receptors come from a human donor with aplastic anemia.

This chain uses TRBV7-9 with TRBJ2-3, with a tentative D call TRBD2 (6 bases). The germline V gene has CDR1 SEHNR and CDR2 FQNEAQ (reference sequence). Trimming took 0 bases from V and 15 from J, leaving 19 bases between them. This CDR3 is built from 14 residues. The CDR3 loop is CASSLAGGYEANYF. The CDR3 DNA is TGTGCCAGCAGCTTAGCGGGAGGCTACGAGGCCAACTATTTT.

This clonotype came up once. The rearrangement uses TRBV12-5 and TRBJ1-2, with D possibly being TRBD1 (5 bases). The germline V gene encodes CDR1 LGHNT and CDR2 FRNRAP. This CDR3 is built from 12 residues. The V gene lost 4 bases and the J gene lost 4 bases, with 7 bases spanning the gap. For the CDR3, the DNA is TGTGCTAGTGGTTCGGGGGTCTATGGCTACACCTTC. This encodes CASGSGVYGYTF.